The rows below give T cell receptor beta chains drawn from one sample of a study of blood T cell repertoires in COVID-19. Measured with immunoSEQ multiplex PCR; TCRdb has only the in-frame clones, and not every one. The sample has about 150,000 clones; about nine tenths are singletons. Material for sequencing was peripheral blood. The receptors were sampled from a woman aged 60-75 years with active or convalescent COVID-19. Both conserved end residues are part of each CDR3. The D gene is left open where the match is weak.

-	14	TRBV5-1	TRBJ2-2	CASRRQQNTGELFF
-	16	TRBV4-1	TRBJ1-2	CASSQGRRGSGYGYTF
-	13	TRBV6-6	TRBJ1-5	CASSYTGNQPQHF
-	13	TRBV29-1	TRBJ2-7	CSVGSLYLYEQYF
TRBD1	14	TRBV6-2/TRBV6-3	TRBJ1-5	CASSFDRVPQPQHF
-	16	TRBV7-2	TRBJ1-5	CASSPTRAYSNQPQHF
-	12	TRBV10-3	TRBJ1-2	CAISESKLAVTF
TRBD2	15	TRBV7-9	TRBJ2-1	CASEFLAGGRSEQFF
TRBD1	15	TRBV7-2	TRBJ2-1	CASSLFGTGVNEQFF
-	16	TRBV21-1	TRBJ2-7	CASSARGTHLPYEQYF
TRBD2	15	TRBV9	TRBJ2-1	CASSGLAGGPGEQFF
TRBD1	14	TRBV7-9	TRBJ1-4	CASSAGTGEKKLFF
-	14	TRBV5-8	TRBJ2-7	CASSNGHISYEQYF
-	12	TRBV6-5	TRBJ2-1	CASRGALYEQFF
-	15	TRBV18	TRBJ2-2	CAETTSPDGTGELFF
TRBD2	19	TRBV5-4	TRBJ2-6	CASSSISGGNALGANVLTF
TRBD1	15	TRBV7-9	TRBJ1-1	CASSSKTGAGTEAFF
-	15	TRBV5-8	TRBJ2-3	CASTASLPGTDTQYF
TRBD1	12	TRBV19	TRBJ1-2	CASSQGDYGYTF
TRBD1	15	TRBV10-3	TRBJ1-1	CAISAAGGAYTEAFF
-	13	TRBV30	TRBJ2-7	CAWSVKRGGEQYF
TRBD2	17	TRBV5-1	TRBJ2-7	CASSRWASGGPLYEQYF
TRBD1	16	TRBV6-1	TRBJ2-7	CASSEPGTGRPYEQYF
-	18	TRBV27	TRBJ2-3	CASSLLRGLPLGSDTQYF
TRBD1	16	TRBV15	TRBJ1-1	CATSSLGAGGNTEAFF
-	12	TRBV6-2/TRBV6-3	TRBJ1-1	CASSSVSSEAFF
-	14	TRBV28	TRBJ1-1	CASSEGASNTEAFF
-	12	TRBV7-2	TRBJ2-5	CASSPSSGTQYF
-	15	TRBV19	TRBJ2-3	CASSIDSFSTDTQYF
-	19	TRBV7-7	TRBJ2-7	CASSLESPIGGGRWGEQYF
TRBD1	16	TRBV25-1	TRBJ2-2	CASTSARTGGTGELFF
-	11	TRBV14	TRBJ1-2	CATRGAGGYTF
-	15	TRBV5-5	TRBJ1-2	CASSFSNREGYGYTF
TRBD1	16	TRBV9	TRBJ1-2	CASSVSGTGGNYGYTF
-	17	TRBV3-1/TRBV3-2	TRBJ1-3	CASSRLTGSLSGNTIYF
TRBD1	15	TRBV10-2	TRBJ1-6	CASSESGQGSSPLHF
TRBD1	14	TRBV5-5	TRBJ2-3	CASSPIQGRDTQYF
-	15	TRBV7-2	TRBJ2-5	CASRPAPGERETQYF
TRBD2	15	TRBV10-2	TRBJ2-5	CASRVSGGPQETQYF
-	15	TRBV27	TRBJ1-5	CASSLSGNSNQPQHF
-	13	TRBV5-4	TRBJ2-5	CASSLQESKTQYF
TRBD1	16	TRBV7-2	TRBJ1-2	CASSQNPGQGARGYTF